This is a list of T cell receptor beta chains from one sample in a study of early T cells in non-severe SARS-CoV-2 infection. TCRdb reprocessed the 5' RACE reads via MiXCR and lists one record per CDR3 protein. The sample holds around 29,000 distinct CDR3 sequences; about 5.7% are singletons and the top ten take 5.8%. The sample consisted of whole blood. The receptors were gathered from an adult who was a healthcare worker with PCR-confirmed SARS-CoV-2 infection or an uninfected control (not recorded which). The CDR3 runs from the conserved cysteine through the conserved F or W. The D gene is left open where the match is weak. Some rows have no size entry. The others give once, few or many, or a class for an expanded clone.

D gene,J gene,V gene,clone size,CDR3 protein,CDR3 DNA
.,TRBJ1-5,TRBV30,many,CAWSVRGIWQPQHF,TGTGCCTGGAGTGTGAGGGGGATATGGCAGCCCCAGCATTTT
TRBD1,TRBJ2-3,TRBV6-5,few,CASMYRGTDTQYF,TGTGCCAGCATGTACAGGGGAACAGATACGCAGTATTTT
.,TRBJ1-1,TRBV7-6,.,CASSPSPSEAFF,TGTGCCAGCAGCCCGAGTCCCTCCGAAGCTTTCTTT
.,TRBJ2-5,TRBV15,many,CATSRAQGQETQYF,TGTGCCACCAGCAGAGCACAGGGCCAAGAGACCCAGTACTTC
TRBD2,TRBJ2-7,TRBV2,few,CASSEASGLVSYEQYF,TGTGCCAGCAGTGAAGCGTCCGGACTAGTCTCCTACGAGCAGTACTTC
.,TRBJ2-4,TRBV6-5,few,CASSPTISGAKNIQYF,TGTGCCAGCAGCCCTACCATAAGCGGAGCCAAAAACATTCAGTACTTC
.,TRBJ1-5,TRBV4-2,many,CASSQDPSQPQHF,TGTGCCAGCAGCCAAGATCCAAGTCAGCCCCAGCATTTT
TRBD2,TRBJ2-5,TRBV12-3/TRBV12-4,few,CASSLLRASGGPQETQYF,TGTGCCAGCAGTCTCCTGCGGGCTAGCGGGGGACCACAAGAGACCCAGTACTTC
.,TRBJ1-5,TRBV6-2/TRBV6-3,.,CASRTRVQPQHF,TGTGCCAGCAGGACAAGGGTGCAGCCCCAGCATTTT
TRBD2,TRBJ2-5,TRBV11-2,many,CASSPLGLAGGQETQYF,TGTGCCAGCAGCCCGCTCGGACTAGCGGGGGGGCAAGAGACCCAGTACTTC